Sequencing of this TCR beta chain was carried out in a study of Graves' ophthalmopathy and Graves' hyperthyroidism (dated by TCRdb to the late 2010s). For context, the study as a whole: Peripheral blood samples were taken at the time of initial diagnosis, before any treatment was given. Following sampling, methimazole starting at 30 mg daily was administered to hyperthyroidism patients, and high-dose intravenous methylprednisolone was administered to ophthalmopathy patients. To explore V-J signatures that separate ophthalmopathy from hyperthyroidism, a discovery set of more than 95 patients was enrolled, consisting of 43 with ophthalmopathy and 57 with stable hyperthyroidism. In total, approximately 130 blood samples were TCR-sequenced: some 40 ophthalmopathy, some 72 hyperthyroidism and approximately 17 hyperthyroidism-to-ophthalmopathy patients. The study used signatures of the TCR beta repertoire to tell Graves' ophthalmopathy apart from Graves' hyperthyroidism and to predict which patients would progress to ophthalmopathy. In over 5 hyperthyroidism patients, the T-cell repertoire of thyroid tissue was compared with the T-cell repertoire of blood. The independent validation cohort included 18 to 20 hyperthyroidism patients plus 17 patients who later progressed from hyperthyroidism to ophthalmopathy. General findings and caveats noted by the study authors: No statistical method was used to set the sample size in advance, and the investigators knew which group each participant was assigned to. In validation, the model predicted ophthalmopathy progression with 70.59% sensitivity and 72.22% specificity; eleven to twelve predicted patients were CT-confirmed with GO in a median of approximately six months. In cross-validation, the 13-signature model distinguished ophthalmopathy from stable hyperthyroidism with less than 90% sensitivity and about 81% specificity, while in the test set the corresponding values were around 79% and 71%. Most of the expanded thyroid clonotypes with a frequency above 0.001 were also detected in blood, and it was suggested that the thyroid immune response may be reflected by blood repertoires.

TCR beta CDR3 regions were amplified from RNA transcripts for repertoire sequencing. The first round was an RT-PCR using HTBI primers with the Qiagen OneStep RT-PCR kit, and this first round was followed by a second-round multiplex PCR, then size selection and purification. The libraries underwent paired-end sequencing with 100 bp reads on an Illumina HiSeq2000. In the source study's methods: SOAPnuke was used for read processing, and reads with adapters, uncalled bases, a mean Phred below 15, or no exact constant-primer or identifier match were discarded. COPE v1.2.5 was used to merge the high-quality paired reads. Clonotypes were defined as unique nucleotide sequences and were aligned to IMGT TRB V, D and J references using MiTCR v1.1. Only V-J combinations with frequency above 0.0001 were analysed, covering 99% to 99.2% of repertoires. For each V-J combination, a TCR clonal expansion and chaos score was defined as the ratio of F50 clonal expansion to chaos observed in the TCRdist matrix. Welch's t-statistics and random forest were used to narrow the features down to about twelve V-J combinations, which were then fed into a naive Bayes classifier. Thyroid-blood repertoire similarity was quantified with the Morisita-Horn index. TCRdb reprocessing: public reads trimmed at Q25 with fastp, clones called with MiXCR, in-frame beta chains kept. Every distinct CDR3 protein forms one entry, paired with its most common genes and DNA. The V and J calls here are based on TCRdb, not the publication. This sample lists hundreds of thousands of distinct CDR3 sequences; 35% to 50% were detected once. Jointly, the top ten make up roughly 3.5% of the sample.

The ophthalmopathy patients had moderately to severely active disease, with a Clinical Activity Score of 3 or higher, a NOSPECS grade of 4 or higher, and a disease duration of less than 3 months. Patients with other autoimmune diseases, uncontrolled infections, pregnancy or lactation were excluded. Diagnosis was based on clinical symptoms, serum thyroxine, TRAb, thyroid ultrasound and orbital computed tomography. PBMCs were isolated from around 10 ml of fresh peripheral blood by Ficoll-Paque density gradient centrifugation. Total RNA was extracted using Trizol reagent, and RNA quality was checked on an Agilent 2100 Bioanalyzer. This clonotype occurred many times. No cognate antigen has been identified for it. Base qualities were left out, and no much larger clone turns up one base away. The sequenced sample consisted of peripheral blood. The source of this sequence is an adult man with Graves' ophthalmopathy.

Read as DNA, the sequence is TGTGCCAGTAGTAGCCGGGACAGGGGTTATCGAGAGACCCAGTACTTC. This yields the protein CASSSRDRGYRETQYF. The V gene is TRBV19 and the J gene is TRBJ2-5; the central 10 bases match TRBD1. The CDR3 goes from the cysteine to the phenylalanine over 16 residues. The kept DNA is CDR3 alone, 48 bases in frame from the first base. Taken from the germline V gene (reference sequence), the CDR1 and CDR2 loops are LNHDA and SQIVND. Relative to germline, V is missing 4 bases and J is missing 4 bases, with 9 bases of the junction outside any gene match.